These 9 T cell receptor beta chains came from one sample sequenced in a study of T cells in Graves' hyperthyroidism and ophthalmopathy. The TCR beta CDR3 regions underwent amplification using RNA transcripts as the source. HTBI primers were employed in a first-round RT-PCR of the TCR CDR3. TCRdb re-analysed the multiplex PCR reads in MiXCR, keeping a single row per CDR3 protein. The sample lists around 190,000 distinct CDR3 sequences; less than 20% were seen once. What was sequenced was blood. Receptors originate from a woman between 45 and 65 years old with Graves' hyperthyroidism.

This clonotype came up many times. The chain links TRBV2 to TRBJ2-7; D perhaps matches TRBD2 (7 bases). The germline V and J ends were trimmed by 11 bases and 0 bases, with 14 bases remaining between them. Germline CDR1 and CDR2: SNHLY and FYNNEI. CDR3 length: 13 amino acids. CDR3 nucleotides: TGTGCCTGTCCGGCGGGGGCCTCCTACGAGCAGTACTTC. Amino acid sequence: CACPAGASYEQYF.

This clonotype appeared a few times. The CDR3 spells CASSKQPDLVEEQFF. The CDR3 DNA is TGTGCCAGCTCTAAACAGCCGGACTTAGTGGAGGAGCAGTTCTTC. The V and J genes are TRBV18 and TRBJ2-1; D might be TRBD2 (5 bases). Germline values: CDR1 KGHSH, CDR2 LQKENI. This CDR3 comprises 15 residues. Trimming shortened V by 6 bases and J by 10 bases, and 22 bases separated the two germline ends. Full variable domain (rest looked up from reference TRBV18 and TRBJ2-1): NAGVMQNPRHLVRRRGQEARLRCSPMKGHSHVYWYRQLPEEGLKFMVYLQKENIIDESGMPKERFSAEFPKEGPSILRIQQVVRGDSAAYFCASSKQPDLVEEQFFGPGTRLTVL.

This clonotype has ten or more counts. V gene TRBV2 combines with J gene TRBJ2-1; D perhaps matches TRBD2 (6 bases). Between the trimmed V and J ends, which lost 3 bases and 0 bases, there was a span of 6 bases. Germline loops: CDR1 SNHLY, CDR2 FYNNEI. The CDR3 loop spans 14 amino acids. The CDR3 region is CASSEDYSYNEQFF. DNA of the CDR3: TGTGCCAGCAGTGAGGACTACTCCTACAATGAGCAGTTCTTC.

This clonotype occurred many times. This chain links TRBV2 with TRBJ1-1; D remains ambiguous. The CDR3 length is 13 residues. Trimming took off 4 bases at V and 3 bases at J, with 9 bases between the two ends. The germline V gene has CDR1 SNHLY and CDR2 FYNNEI. For the CDR3, the DNA is TGTGCCAGCAGTGCCCGGGAGGACACTGAAGCTTTCTTT. Protein: CASSAREDTEAFF.

This clonotype appeared a few times. A much larger clone differs by one base, so this may be a read error. CDR3 DNA: TGTGCCAGCGGCGGGGGTGGGGCCAGCGTCCTGACTTTC. Protein sequence: CASGGGGASVLTF. This sequence joins TRBV12-3 or TRBV12-4 and TRBJ2-6; 7 nucleotides align to TRBD2. This CDR3 comprises 13 residues.

There are many counts of this clonotype. This rearrangement joins TRBV2 to TRBJ2-5, with 8 bases that match TRBD2. Germline values: CDR1 SNHLY, CDR2 FYNNEI. This CDR3 region has 16 residues. Trimming removed 5 bases from V and 2 bases from J; junction bases left unmatched: 10. The DNA of the CDR3 is TGTGCCAGCAGTCCCCCTGGCGGGAGGACTCAAGAGACCCAGTACTTC. It specifies CASSPPGGRTQETQYF.

This clonotype was detected ten times or more. J is TRBJ2-1 and V is TRBV2; TRBD2 matches at 8 bases. CDR1 is SNHLY and CDR2 is FYNNEI in the germline V gene. The CDR3 is made up of 16 amino acids. V dropped 6 bases and J dropped 3; count of bases not matched to a gene: 10. CDR3 sequence reads: CASSASSGGYYNEQFF. Here the CDR3 DNA reads TGTGCCAGCAGCGCCTCGAGCGGGGGTTACTACAATGAGCAGTTCTTC.

This clonotype occurred many times. Here the CDR3 reads CASSSTTGSFGKNIQYF. CDR3 nucleotide sequence: TGTGCCAGCAGTTCGACCACCGGGAGCTTCGGCAAAAACATTCAGTACTTC. The chain recombines TRBV12-3 or TRBV12-4 with TRBJ2-4; TRBD2 might be the D (6 bases). Trimming stripped 4 bases from V and 3 bases from J, with 19 bases between. There are 17 residues in the CDR3.

Remarks on this clonotype: A read error may explain this, as a much larger clone is one base away. This CDR3 reads CASSQEAPTVSYEQFF. CDR3 bases: TGTGCCAGCAGCCAAGAGGCCCCGACAGTCTCCTACGAGCAGTTCTTC. The chain carries TRBV3-1 and TRBJ2-7; the D gene is possibly TRBD1 (5 bases). Gene TRBJ2-1 matches the end of the DNA better, so the J call may be wrong. The CDR3 has 16 amino acids. From germline, CDR1 is LGHDT and CDR2 YNNKEL (reference sequence).